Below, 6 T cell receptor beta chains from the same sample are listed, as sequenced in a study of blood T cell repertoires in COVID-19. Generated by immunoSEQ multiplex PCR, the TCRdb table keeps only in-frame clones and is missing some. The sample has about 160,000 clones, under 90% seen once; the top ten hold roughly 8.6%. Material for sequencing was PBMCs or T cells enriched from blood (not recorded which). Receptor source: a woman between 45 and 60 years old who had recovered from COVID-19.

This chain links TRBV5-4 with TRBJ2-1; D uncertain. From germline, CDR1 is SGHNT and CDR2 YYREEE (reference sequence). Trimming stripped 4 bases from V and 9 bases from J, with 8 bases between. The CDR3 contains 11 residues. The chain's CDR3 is CASSRGFEQFF. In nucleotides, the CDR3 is TGTGCCAGCAGCCGCGGTTTTGAGCAGTTCTTC. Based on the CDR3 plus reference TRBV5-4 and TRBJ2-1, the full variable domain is ETGVTQSPTHLIKTRGQQVTLRCSSQSGHNTVSWYQQALGQGPQFIFQYYREEENGRGNFPPRFSGLQFPNYSSELNVNALELDDSALYLCASSRGFEQFFGPGTRLTVL.

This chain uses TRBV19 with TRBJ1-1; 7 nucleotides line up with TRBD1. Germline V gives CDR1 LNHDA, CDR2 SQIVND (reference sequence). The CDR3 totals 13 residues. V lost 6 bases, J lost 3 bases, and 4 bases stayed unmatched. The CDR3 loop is CASSRGQHTEAFF. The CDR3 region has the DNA TGTGCCAGTAGCAGGGGACAGCACACTGAAGCTTTCTTT. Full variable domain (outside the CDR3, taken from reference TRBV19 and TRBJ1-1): DGGITQSPKYLFRKEGQNVTLSCEQNLNHDAMYWYRQDPGQGLRLIYYSQIVNDFQKGDIAEGYSVSREKKESFPLTVTSAQKNPTAFYLCASSRGQHTEAFFGQGTRLTVV.

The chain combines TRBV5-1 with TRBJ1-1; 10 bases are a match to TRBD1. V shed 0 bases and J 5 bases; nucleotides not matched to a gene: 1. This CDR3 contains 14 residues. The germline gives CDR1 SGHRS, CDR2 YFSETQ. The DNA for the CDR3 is TGCGCCAGCAGCTTGGAGGGACAGGGGACTGAAGCTTTCTTT. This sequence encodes CASSLEGQGTEAFF.

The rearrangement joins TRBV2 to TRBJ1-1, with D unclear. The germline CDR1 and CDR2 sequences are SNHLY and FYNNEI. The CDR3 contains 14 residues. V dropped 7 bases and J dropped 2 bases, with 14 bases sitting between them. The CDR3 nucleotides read TGTGCCAGCAAGTCCAGAGGATTAAACACTGAAGCTTTCTTT. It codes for CASKSRGLNTEAFF.

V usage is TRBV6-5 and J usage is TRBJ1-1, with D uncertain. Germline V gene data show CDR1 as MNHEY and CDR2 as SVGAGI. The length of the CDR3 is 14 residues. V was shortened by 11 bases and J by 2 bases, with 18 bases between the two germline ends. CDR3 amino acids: CASLDRAINTEAFF. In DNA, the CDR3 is TGTGCCTCACTAGACCGAGCCATAAACACTGAAGCTTTCTTT.

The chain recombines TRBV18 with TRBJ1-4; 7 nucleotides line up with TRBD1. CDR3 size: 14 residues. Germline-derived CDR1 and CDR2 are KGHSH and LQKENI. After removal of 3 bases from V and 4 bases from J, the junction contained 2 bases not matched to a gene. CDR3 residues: CASSPTGFNEKLFF. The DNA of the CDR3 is TGTGCCAGCTCACCGACAGGGTTTAATGAAAAACTGTTTTTT.